The TCR beta chain under discussion was sequenced for a study of CD8 T cells in Susac syndrome. The multiple sclerosis controls comprised treatment-naive patients whose relapsing-remitting disease was stable or active. Negative isolation was used for CD8+ and CD4+ T cells and FACS enrichment for TEMRA cells. This CDR3 has 14 residues. Germline V lookup: CDR1 SEHNR, CDR2 FQNEAQ (reference sequence). The V and J ends lost 5 bases and 4 bases respectively, with 12 bases between them. cDNA came from around 0.5 to 1 ug RNA primed by random hexamers. TCRdb itself ran the immunoSEQ multiplex PCR reads through MiXCR, one entry per CDR3 protein. Of about 120,000 distinct CDR3 sequences listed, just under 95% are singletons.

Sequences were obtained from CD4+ T cells from PBMCs. This receptor was identified in a human donor with multiple sclerosis. The chain is built from TRBV7-9 and TRBJ1-3; no firm D call. The DNA for the CDR3 is TGTGCCAGCAGCCGTACCGAGGCCGGAAACACCATATATTTT. Amino acid sequence: CASSRTEAGNTIYF.